The rows below give T cell receptor beta chains drawn from one sample of a study of OX40 agonist ivuxolimab in advanced cancers. Assay: immunoSEQ multiplex PCR; the TCRdb copy retains only in-frame clones and omits some. Of approximately 81,000 clones detected, 88% appear once; the ten largest clones hold less than 0.6%. This specimen was CD4+ or CD8+ T cells sorted from blood, taken in a trial of the OX40 agonist ivuxolimab. The source is an adult with an advanced solid tumor such as melanoma, head and neck, liver or kidney cancer. Each CDR3 is given with its conserved first and last residue.

CASSFTSGGPSYEQYF,TRBV7-2,16
CASSLLGGGANVLTF,TRBV7-3,15
CASSWVYGYTF,TRBV6-6,11
CASSFRGGYGYTF,TRBV28,13
CASSLLIAVLAAETQYF,TRBV11-2,17
CASSLDRDQPQHF,TRBV18,13
CASSTTGLNTEAFF,TRBV19,14
CASSRGQEQETQYF,TRBV18,14
CASSQEARAEQFF,TRBV4-2,13
CASSWRGNYGYTF,TRBV5-5,13
CASNQGSSYNEQFF,TRBV7-2,14
CATSSSGSGEQYF,TRBV15,13
CASSKSRGRNTEAFF,TRBV7-8,15
CATSSSRQAVPGDTQYF,TRBV15,17
CASSFQSKTEAFF,TRBV28,13
CASSLGPSYEQYF,TRBV11-3,13
CASSFGGSYEQYF,TRBV28,13
CASSLGTGPYGYTF,TRBV7-9,14
CASSSPGHSYEQYF,TRBV10-3,14
CASSFWQGPSPNYGYTF,TRBV11-3,17
CASSSRTGETQYF,TRBV5-4,13
CASRGADTQYF,TRBV7-9,11
CASSLNRGEQFF,TRBV7-3,12
CASSQDPLREAFF,TRBV4-1,13
CASSYGVAKGNMRDGYTF,TRBV23-1,18
CAARGPQHF,TRBV7-9,9
CASSIGAATDTQYF,TRBV19,14
CASSVDRWNEKLFF,TRBV5-1,14
CASSPTATAAGYTF,TRBV18,14
CASRRTGVEGNTIYF,TRBV27,15
CATAGIVTYEQYF,TRBV6-1,13
CASSGYGGLYNEQFF,TRBV11-2,15
CASSRTGAKEYEQYF,TRBV6-5,15
CASSLHGTDSNQPQHF,TRBV27,16
CASSPRTGEGQPQHF,TRBV19,15
CASSLPTGGAYEQYF,TRBV28,15